This entry lists 4 T cell receptor beta chains sequenced from one sample in a study of blood T cell repertoires in COVID-19. Only in-frame clones appear in the TCRdb table, and some are missing; sequencing was by immunoSEQ multiplex PCR. The table includes almost 70,000 clones, approximately 89% detected once. Material: peripheral blood. These receptors originate from a woman between 65 and 79 years old with acute or convalescent COVID-19.

The chain combines TRBV2 with TRBJ2-7, with 10 bases lining up with TRBD2. The germline gives CDR1 SNHLY, CDR2 FYNNEI. The trim removed 6 bases at V and 2 bases at J, leaving 4 bases unmatched. The CDR3 contains 14 residues. The CDR3 spells CASSWTSGTYEQYF. CDR3 nucleotide sequence: TGTGCCAGCAGCTGGACTAGCGGTACCTACGAGCAGTACTTC. Filled out from reference TRBV2 and TRBJ2-7, the complete variable domain reads EPEVTQTPSHQVTQMGQEVILRCVPISNHLYFYWYRQILGQKVEFLVSFYNNEISEKSEIFDDQFSVERPDGSNFTLKIRSTKLEDSAMYFCASSWTSGTYEQYFGPGTRLTVT.

This CDR3 reads CASSLGTVPQETQYF. The DNA of the CDR3 is TGTGCCAGCAGCCTTGGTACAGTTCCCCAAGAGACCCAGTACTTC. The V gene is TRBV3-1 (or the pseudogene TRBV3-2), the J gene TRBJ2-5; no firm D call. The V and J ends lost 4 bases and 1 base respectively, with 13 bases between them. Germline-derived CDR1 and CDR2 are LGHDT and YNNKEL (reference sequence). The CDR3 spans 15 residues.

This clone ranks as medium-sized. The chain combines TRBV25-1 with TRBJ2-5; TRBD1 aligns across 9 bases. The germline CDR1 and CDR2 sequences are MGHDK and SYGVNS. CDR3 size: 14 residues. J was trimmed by 5 bases and V by 2 bases; bases with no gene match: 3. The CDR3 bases are TGTGCCAGCAGTGAACGAGGGACAGGGGAGACCCAGTACTTC. Translating it yields CASSERGTGETQYF.

V is TRBV6-2 or TRBV6-3 and J is TRBJ1-1; possibly TRBD1 for D (6 bases). The V end was cut by 2 bases, the J end by 5 bases, with 9 bases between. The CDR3 spans 13 residues. From germline, CDR1 is MNHEY and CDR2 SVGEGT. The CDR3 DNA is TGTGCCAGCAGTTACCCAGGGGTGACTGAAGCTTTCTTT. Protein: CASSYPGVTEAFF.